This is a list of T cell receptor beta chains from one sample in a study of STAT3 mutations in large granular lymphocyte leukemia. Profiling relied on immunoSEQ multiplex PCR, and the TCRdb table lists in-frame clones only, not all of them. The sample comprises about 10,000 clones, about 90% of which are singletons, and roughly a quarter rests with the top ten. The material sequenced was peripheral blood mononuclear cells. The receptors derive from a man between 60 and 70 years old with T-cell large granular lymphocyte leukemia. Some clones in this sample may be carry-over from other donors' samples. Each CDR3 is given with its conserved first and last residue. The D gene is left open where the match is weak. The size entry is marked missing in some rows and otherwise reads once, few, many or a size class.

abundance	d_gene	v_gene	j_gene	CDR3aa	CDR3nt
.	.	TRBV7-8	TRBJ2-5	CASRPGWGETQYF	TGTGCCAGCAGACCTGGTTGGGGAGAGACCCAGTACTTC
.	TRBD1	TRBV5-1	TRBJ2-7	CASSLEGTGSYEQYF	TGCGCCAGCAGCTTGGAGGGGACAGGGAGTTACGAGCAGTACTTC
few	.	TRBV7-2	TRBJ2-5	CASSPPGRETQYF	TGTGCCAGCAGCCCCCCTGGGCGCGAGACCCAGTACTTC
.	.	TRBV28	TRBJ1-1	CASRGRPEAFF	TGTGCCAGCCGAGGACGGCCTGAAGCTTTCTTT
.	.	TRBV4-1	TRBJ2-7	CASSQTGPTWEQYF	TGCGCCAGCAGCCAGACAGGCCCCACGTGGGAGCAGTACTTC
.	.	TRBV18	TRBJ2-6	CASSPDASSGANVLTF	TGTGCCAGCTCACCCGACGCTAGCTCTGGGGCCAACGTCCTGACTTTC
.	TRBD1	TRBV27	TRBJ2-7	CASSPTGVPYEQYF	TGTGCCAGCAGCCCGACAGGGGTCCCCTACGAGCAGTACTTC
.	.	TRBV27	TRBJ1-1	CASSFQVAFGAENTEAFF	TGTGCCAGCAGTTTCCAGGTGGCATTCGGCGCTGAGAACACTGAAGCTTTCTTT
.	TRBD2	TRBV5-1	TRBJ2-5	CASRLGLAGGTGETQYF	TGCGCCAGCAGGCTGGGGCTAGCGGGAGGAACGGGAGAGACCCAGTACTTC
.	TRBD2	TRBV29-1	TRBJ2-1	CSVAGTSGRGDEQFF	TGCAGCGTCGCTGGGACTAGCGGGAGAGGAGATGAGCAGTTCTTC
.	.	TRBV5-4	TRBJ2-5	CASHRGETETQYF	TGTGCCAGTCACCGGGGCGAGACGGAGACCCAGTACTTC
.	.	TRBV7-2	TRBJ1-2	CASRTPPNGYTF	TGTGCCAGCCGTACTCCCCCAAATGGCTACACCTTC
.	.	TRBV6-6	TRBJ2-5	CASSYSGVQETQYF	TGTGCCAGCAGTTACTCGGGGGTGCAAGAGACCCAGTACTTC
.	.	TRBV5-4	TRBJ1-1	CASSFRNTEAFF	TGTGCCAGCAGCTTTAGAAATACTGAAGCTTTCTTT
.	TRBD2	TRBV7-3	TRBJ2-3	CASSLRGETSGPDTQYF	TGTGCCAGCAGCTTAAGGGGAGAGACTAGCGGACCAGATACGCAGTATTTT
.	TRBD2	TRBV4-1	TRBJ2-7	CASSLETSGTYEQYF	TGCGCCAGCAGTCTGGAGACTAGCGGAACCTACGAGCAGTACTTC
.	TRBD2	TRBV7-9	TRBJ2-2	CASSLGEAGSTGELFF	TGTGCCAGCAGCTTAGGGGAAGCGGGAAGCACCGGGGAGCTGTTTTTT
.	.	TRBV18	TRBJ2-5	CASSPDGTTETQYF	TGTGCCAGCTCACCCGATGGGACAACTGAGACCCAGTACTTC
.	.	TRBV7-9	TRBJ1-2	CASSFSQVNGYTF	TGTGCCAGCAGCTTCTCGCAGGTCAATGGCTACACCTTC
.	.	TRBV5-4	TRBJ1-3	CASSEGTFTSGNTIYF	TGTGCCAGCAGCGAAGGGACCTTCACCTCTGGAAACACCATATATTTT
.	.	TRBV6-1	TRBJ2-1	CASSDFSREQFF	TGTGCCAGCAGTGACTTCAGTAGGGAGCAGTTCTTC
.	.	TRBV4-2	TRBJ1-1	CASSQDWWDLNTEAFF	TGTGCCAGCAGCCAAGATTGGTGGGATCTGAACACTGAAGCTTTCTTT
.	.	TRBV19	TRBJ1-2	CASSILGNYGYTF	TGTGCCAGTAGTATTTTGGGCAACTATGGCTACACCTTC
.	.	TRBV27	TRBJ2-7	CASSLGSSGSYEQYF	TGTGCCAGCAGTTTAGGGTCATCAGGTAGCTACGAGCAGTACTTC
.	.	TRBV7-2	TRBJ2-5	CASSSMGPWGETQYF	TGTGCCAGCAGCTCAATGGGACCATGGGGGGAGACCCAGTACTTC
.	.	TRBV11-3	TRBJ2-7	CASSGRTDEQYF	TGTGCCAGCAGCGGGCGGACAGACGAGCAGTACTTC
once	.	TRBV11-2	TRBJ1-5	CASSLAGASNQPQHF	TGTGCCAGCAGCTTAGCGGGAGCTAGCAATCAGCCCCAGCATTTT
.	.	TRBV29-1	TRBJ2-1	CSVGGKSSYNEQFF	TGCAGCGTTGGAGGTAAAAGCTCCTACAATGAGCAGTTCTTC
.	.	TRBV27	TRBJ1-1	CASSGLATEAFF	TGTGCCAGCTCTGGCTTGGCCACTGAAGCTTTCTTT
.	TRBD1	TRBV5-1	TRBJ2-3	CASSLDRGRDTQYF	TGCGCCAGCAGCTTGGACAGGGGGCGAGATACGCAGTATTTT
.	.	TRBV12-5	TRBJ2-7	CASLRTASSYEQYF	TGTGCTAGTCTAAGGACAGCGAGCTCCTACGAGCAGTACTTC
.	TRBD2	TRBV28	TRBJ2-7	CASSSLAGASYEQYF	TGTGCCAGCAGCTCCCTAGCGGGAGCTTCCTACGAGCAGTACTTC
once	.	TRBV28	TRBJ2-3	CASSPSSPGTDTQYF	TGTGCCAGCAGTCCCTCAAGTCCGGGGACAGATACGCAGTATTTT
few	TRBD1	TRBV5-1	TRBJ1-5	CASSLGITGGGQPQHF	TGCGCCAGCAGCTTGGGGATTACAGGGGGCGGTCAGCCCCAGCATTTT
.	TRBD2	TRBV7-2	TRBJ2-2	CASRGTSGLTGELFF	TGTGCCAGCAGAGGGACTAGCGGGCTCACCGGGGAGCTGTTTTTT
.	TRBD2	TRBV6-1	TRBJ2-3	CASSEGTSGSTDTQYF	TGTGCCAGCAGTGAAGGGACTAGCGGGAGTACAGATACGCAGTATTTT
.	TRBD2	TRBV12-5	TRBJ2-5	CASGPGLASQETQYF	TGTGCTAGTGGTCCTGGACTAGCGAGCCAAGAGACCCAGTACTTC
.	TRBD2	TRBV4-3	TRBJ2-1	CASGPGLVAYNEQFF	TGCGCCAGCGGACCTGGACTAGTGGCCTACAATGAGCAGTTCTTC
.	.	TRBV18	TRBJ1-1	CASSPPLSAMSTEAFF	TGTGCCAGCTCACCACCTTTGTCGGCGATGAGCACTGAAGCTTTCTTT
.	.	TRBV19	TRBJ1-5	CASSIARQSFNQPQHF	TGTGCCAGTAGTATCGCGAGACAGTCATTCAATCAGCCCCAGCATTTT
.	.	TRBV28	TRBJ2-5	CASSFGAETQYF	TGTGCCAGCAGTTTTGGAGCGGAGACCCAGTACTTC
.	.	TRBV9	TRBJ2-1	CASSVGGRAPSEQFF	TGTGCCAGCAGCGTAGGGGGACGGGCCCCGAGTGAGCAGTTCTTC
.	.	TRBV29-1	TRBJ2-3	CSGRGGTDTQYF	TGCAGCGGCCGAGGGGGGACAGATACGCAGTATTTT
.	.	TRBV5-1	TRBJ2-5	CASSLGQGETQYF	TGCGCCAGCAGCTTGGGCCAGGGGGAGACCCAGTACTTC
.	TRBD1	TRBV7-2	TRBJ1-2	CASSLGQVYGYTF	TGTGCCAGCAGCTTGGGACAGGTCTATGGCTACACCTTC
.	.	TRBV7-8	TRBJ2-1	CASSLTWQGRYNEQFF	TGTGCCAGCAGCTTAACTTGGCAGGGTCGGTACAATGAGCAGTTCTTC
.	.	TRBV28	TRBJ2-7	CASSRALWSEQYF	TGTGCCAGCAGTCGGGCCTTATGGAGCGAGCAGTACTTC
.	TRBD1	TRBV6-6	TRBJ2-3	CASSSTGGVGTDTQYF	TGTGCCAGCAGTTCCACAGGGGGAGTAGGCACAGATACGCAGTATTTT
.	.	TRBV7-2	TRBJ1-5	CASSLFPAGANQPQHF	TGTGCCAGCAGCTTATTCCCGGCAGGAGCAAATCAGCCCCAGCATTTT
.	.	TRBV6-1	TRBJ2-7	CASSVTGGEQYF	TGTGCCAGCAGTGTTACGGGCGGCGAGCAGTACTTC
.	TRBD1	TRBV5-1	TRBJ2-3	CASSSQGLDRGLYTDTQYF	TGCGCCAGCAGCTCCCAAGGCCTTGACAGGGGACTTTACACAGATACGCAGTATTTT
.	TRBD1	TRBV19	TRBJ1-4	CASSLAGQGANEKLFF	TGTGCCAGTAGTCTGGCCGGACAGGGTGCTAATGAAAAACTGTTTTTT
.	.	TRBV7-2	TRBJ2-1	CASRSRPGDNEQFF	TGTGCCAGCAGGTCACGACCCGGGGACAATGAGCAGTTCTTC
.	.	TRBV30	TRBJ1-5	CAWSVNGRGNQPQHF	TGTGCCTGGAGTGTAAACGGAAGGGGCAATCAGCCCCAGCATTTT
.	.	TRBV5-8	TRBJ1-1	CASSSQGITEAFF	TGTGCCAGCAGCTCTCAGGGGATCACTGAAGCTTTCTTT
once	.	TRBV2	TRBJ1-2	CASSEMGLGYTF	TGTGCCAGCAGTGAAATGGGGCTTGGCTACACCTTC
.	TRBD2	TRBV9	TRBJ2-1	CASSTLAGGPGNEQFF	TGTGCCAGCAGCACCCTAGCGGGAGGGCCCGGGAATGAGCAGTTCTTC
.	TRBD2	TRBV18	TRBJ2-5	CASSLAAGGKETQYF	TGTGCCAGCTCTCTGGCAGCGGGAGGTAAAGAGACCCAGTACTTC
.	.	TRBV28	TRBJ1-3	CASSSSLGGNTIYF	TGTGCCAGCAGTTCGAGCCTCGGGGGAAACACCATATATTTT
.	.	TRBV7-2	TRBJ1-5	CASSSVDQPQHF	TGTGCCAGCAGCTCCGTAGATCAGCCCCAGCATTTT